This TCR beta chain was retrieved from a study of T cell repertoires in cytomegalovirus infection. Study-wide context: A matching HLA type, together with CMV infection, was signaled by public TCR beta signatures.

Germline lookup yields CDR1 SGHTA and CDR2 FQGNSA. The V segment lost 1 base and the J segment 6 bases; nucleotides outside the gene matches: 8. This CDR3 spans 18 amino acids. Study results and limitations: CMV-specific TCR beta clonotypes restricted by HLA-C were the ones dominating the ex vivo response.

This clonotype was recorded many times. Its target is not known. TCRdb re-derived calls from the reads in MiXCR, one entry per CDR3 protein. The sample carries approximately 340,000 distinct CDR3 sequences, almost 30% recorded once. Sequences were derived from cultured PBMCs, sampled from culture after CMV antigen stimulation. J is TRBJ2-3 and V is TRBV7-2, with 15 bases fitting TRBD2. The origin of this receptor is a human donor in good health (CMV status not recorded). Some clones in this sample may be carry-over from other donors' samples. CDR3 bases: TGTGCCAGCAGCTTAGGAGGACTAGCGGGAGGGCCAAGTGATACGCAGTATTTT. This encodes CASSLGGLAGGPSDTQYF.